What follows describes a single T cell receptor (beta chain). The record originates from a study of blood T cell repertoires in COVID-19. Looking at the study overall: Both acute and convalescent COVID-19 samples were obtained from the United States, Italy and Spain. Sample material is recorded as cDNA or gDNA derived from T cells, B-cell-depleted T cells, or PBMCs.

Participant-given clinical history determined each cohort assignment. Authors' methods: From reference gene primer amplification, estimates of nucleated cell counts were derived. The protocol was immunoSEQ multiplex PCR, while the TCRdb copy is restricted to in-frame clones and leaves out a portion. V and J calls and clone size are given by that table; D and trimming were obtained from the DNA. The table lists 150,000 to 200,000 clones, 86% of them singletons, with under 30% in the top ten. The CDR3 is 13 residues long. V shed 4 bases and J shed 4 bases, with 9 bases lying between them. CDR1 is SGHTA, CDR2 FQGNSA, per germline.

The TCR was taken from a middle-aged woman in a cohort exposed to, infected with or recovered from COVID-19 (not recorded which). The chain has TRBV7-2 and TRBJ2-3; TRBD2 is a possible D gene (7 bases). Sequencing was done on a sample of PBMCs or T cells enriched from blood (not recorded which). The CDR3 reads CASSSGGPDTQYF. For the CDR3, the DNA is TGTGCCAGCAGCTCCGGGGGGCCAGATACGCAGTATTTT. The full variable domain, its missing parts supplied by reference TRBV7-2 and TRBJ2-3, is GAGVSQSPSNKVTEKGKDVELRCDPISGHTALYWYRQSLGQGLEFLIYFQGNSAPDKSGLPSDRFSAERTGGSVSTLTIQRTQQEDSAVYLCASSSGGPDTQYFGPGTRLTVL.